This entry concerns a single T cell receptor (beta chain). This sample was included in a study of blood T cell repertoires in COVID-19. Study-wide context: From the United States, Italy and Spain came samples of acute and convalescent COVID-19. PBMCs, B-cell-depleted T cells, or T cells provided the cDNA or gDNA that made up the material.

Sequencing was performed with immunoSEQ multiplex PCR; in TCRdb, only in-frame clones are kept and a portion is missing. Of around 250,000 clones listed, about 88% were seen once; the top ten hold about 4%. This CDR3 region has 14 residues. V shed 7 bases, J shed 5 bases, and the junction held 7 bases outside the gene matches. Germline V lookup: CDR1 SEHNR, CDR2 FQNEAQ (reference sequence). The TCR originated in a man under 40 with acute COVID-19. V usage is TRBV7-9 and J usage is TRBJ2-3, with 9 bases lining up with TRBD1. The sequencing sample was made of PBMCs or T cells enriched from blood (not recorded which). For the CDR3, the DNA is TGTGCCAGCATGGACAGGGGAGGATTAGATACGCAGTATTTT. Translated, it gives CASMDRGGLDTQYF. The entire variable domain, with the rest obtained from reference TRBV7-9 and TRBJ2-3, is as follows: DTGVSQNPRHKITKRGQNVTFRCDPISEHNRLYWYRQTLGQGPEFLTYFQNEAQLEKSRLLSDRFSAERPKGSFSTLEIQRTEQGDSAMYLCASMDRGGLDTQYFGPGTRLTVL.